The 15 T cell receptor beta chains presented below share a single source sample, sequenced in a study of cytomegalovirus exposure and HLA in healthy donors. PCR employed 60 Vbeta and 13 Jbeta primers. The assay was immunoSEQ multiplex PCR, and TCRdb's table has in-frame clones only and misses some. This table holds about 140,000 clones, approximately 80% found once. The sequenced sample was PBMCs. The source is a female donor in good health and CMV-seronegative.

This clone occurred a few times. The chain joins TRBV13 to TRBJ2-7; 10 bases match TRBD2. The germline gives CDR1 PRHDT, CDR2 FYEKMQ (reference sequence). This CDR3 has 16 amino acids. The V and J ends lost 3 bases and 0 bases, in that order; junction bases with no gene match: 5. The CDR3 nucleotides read TGTGCCAGCAGCTTGGGACTAGCGCCGAGCTCCTACGAGCAGTACTTC. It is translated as CASSLGLAPSSYEQYF.

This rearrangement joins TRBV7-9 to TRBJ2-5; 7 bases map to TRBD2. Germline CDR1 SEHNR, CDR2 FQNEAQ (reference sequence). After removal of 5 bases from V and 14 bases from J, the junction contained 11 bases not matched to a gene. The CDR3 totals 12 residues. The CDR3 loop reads CASSEWGGRTYF. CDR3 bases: TGTGCCAGCAGCGAGTGGGGCGGGAGAACTTACTTC.

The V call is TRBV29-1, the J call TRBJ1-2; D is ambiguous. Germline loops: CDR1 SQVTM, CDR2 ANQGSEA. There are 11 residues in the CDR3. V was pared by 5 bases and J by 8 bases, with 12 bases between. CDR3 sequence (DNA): TGCAGCGTTAGGACTACGGGCGGCTACACCTTC. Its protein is CSVRTTGGYTF.

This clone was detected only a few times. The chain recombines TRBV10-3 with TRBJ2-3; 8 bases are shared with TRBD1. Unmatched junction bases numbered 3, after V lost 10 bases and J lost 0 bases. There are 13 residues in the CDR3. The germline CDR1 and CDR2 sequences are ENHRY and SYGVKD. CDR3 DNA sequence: TGTGCCACCCGGACAGGGAGCACAGATACGCAGTATTTT. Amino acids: CATRTGSTDTQYF.

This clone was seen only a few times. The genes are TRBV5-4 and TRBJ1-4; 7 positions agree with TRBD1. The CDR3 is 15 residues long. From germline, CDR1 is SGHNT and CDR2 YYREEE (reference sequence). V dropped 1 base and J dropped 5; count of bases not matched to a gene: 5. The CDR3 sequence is CASSLYQGENEKLFF. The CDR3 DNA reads TGTGCCAGCAGCTTGTATCAGGGGGAAAATGAAAAACTGTTTTTT.

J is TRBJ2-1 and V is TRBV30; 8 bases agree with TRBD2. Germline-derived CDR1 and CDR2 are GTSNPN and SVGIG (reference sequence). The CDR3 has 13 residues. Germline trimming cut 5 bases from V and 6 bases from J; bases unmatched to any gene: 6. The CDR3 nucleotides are TGTGCCTGGGAAGGCGGGAGGCTCAATGAGCAGTTCTTC. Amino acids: CAWEGGRLNEQFF.

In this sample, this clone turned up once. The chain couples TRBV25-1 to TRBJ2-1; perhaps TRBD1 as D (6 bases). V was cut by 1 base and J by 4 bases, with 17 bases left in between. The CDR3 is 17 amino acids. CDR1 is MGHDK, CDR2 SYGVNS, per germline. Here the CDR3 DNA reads TGTGCCAGCAGTGAATGGGCTCGTGGGACACCTTACAATGAGCAGTTCTTC. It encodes CASSEWARGTPYNEQFF. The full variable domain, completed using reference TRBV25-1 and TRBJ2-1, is EADIYQTPRYLVIGTGKKITLECSQTMGHDKMYWYQQDPGMELHLIHYSYGVNSTEKGDLSSESTVSRIRTEHFPLTLESARPSHTSQYLCASSEWARGTPYNEQFFGPGTRLTVL.

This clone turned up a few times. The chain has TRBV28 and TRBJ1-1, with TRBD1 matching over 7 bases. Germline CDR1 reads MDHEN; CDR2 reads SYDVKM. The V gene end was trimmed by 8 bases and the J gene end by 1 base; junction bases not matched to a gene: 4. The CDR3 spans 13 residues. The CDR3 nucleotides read TGTGCCAGCCAGGGACAGTCGAACACTGAAGCTTTCTTT. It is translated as CASQGQSNTEAFF.

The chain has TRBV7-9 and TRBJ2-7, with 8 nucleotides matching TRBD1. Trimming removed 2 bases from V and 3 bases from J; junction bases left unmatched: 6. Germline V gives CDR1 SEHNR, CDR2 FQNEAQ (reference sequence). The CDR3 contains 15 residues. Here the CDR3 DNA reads TGTGCCAGCAGCTTAAGGACAGGGACCTACTACGAGCAGTACTTC. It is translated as CASSLRTGTYYEQYF. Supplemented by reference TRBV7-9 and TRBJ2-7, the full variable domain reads DTGVSQNPRHKITKRGQNVTFRCDPISEHNRLYWYRQTLGQGPEFLTYFQNEAQLEKSRLLSDRFSAERPKGSFSTLEIQRTEQGDSAMYLCASSLRTGTYYEQYFGPGTRLTVT.

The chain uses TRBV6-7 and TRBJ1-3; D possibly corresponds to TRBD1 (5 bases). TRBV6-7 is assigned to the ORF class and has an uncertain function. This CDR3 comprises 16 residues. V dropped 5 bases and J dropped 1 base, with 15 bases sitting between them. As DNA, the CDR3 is TGTGCCAGCAGTGTCCGACAGTTCTTATCTGGAAACACCATATATTTT. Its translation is CASSVRQFLSGNTIYF.

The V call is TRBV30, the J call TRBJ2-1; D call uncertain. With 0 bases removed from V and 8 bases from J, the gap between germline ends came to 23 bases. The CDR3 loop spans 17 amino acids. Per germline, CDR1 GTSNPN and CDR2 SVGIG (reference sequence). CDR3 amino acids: CAWSVPHPLTTPHEQFF. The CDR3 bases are TGTGCCTGGAGTGTACCCCATCCCCTAACTACTCCCCATGAGCAGTTCTTC.

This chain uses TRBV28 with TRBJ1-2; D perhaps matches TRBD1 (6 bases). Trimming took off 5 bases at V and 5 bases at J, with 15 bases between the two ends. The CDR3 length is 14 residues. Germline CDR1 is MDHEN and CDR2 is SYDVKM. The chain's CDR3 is CASSVKGRGYGYTF. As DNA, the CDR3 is TGTGCCAGCAGTGTCAAGGGGAGGGGGTATGGCTACACCTTC.

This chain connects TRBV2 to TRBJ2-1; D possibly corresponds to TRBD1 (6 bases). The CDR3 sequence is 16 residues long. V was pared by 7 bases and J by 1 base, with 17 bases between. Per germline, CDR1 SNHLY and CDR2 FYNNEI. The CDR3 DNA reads TGTGCCAGCACCTATCCGGGACACCAGTCCTACAATGAGCAGTTCTTC. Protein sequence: CASTYPGHQSYNEQFF. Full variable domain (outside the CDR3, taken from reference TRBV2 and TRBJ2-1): EPEVTQTPSHQVTQMGQEVILRCVPISNHLYFYWYRQILGQKVEFLVSFYNNEISEKSEIFDDQFSVERPDGSNFTLKIRSTKLEDSAMYFCASTYPGHQSYNEQFFGPGTRLTVL.

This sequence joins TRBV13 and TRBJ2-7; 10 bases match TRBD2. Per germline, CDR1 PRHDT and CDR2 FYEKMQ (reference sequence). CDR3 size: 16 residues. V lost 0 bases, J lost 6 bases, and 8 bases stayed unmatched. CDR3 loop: CASSLGLSGRAAEQYF. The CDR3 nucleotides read TGTGCCAGCAGCTTAGGCTTGAGCGGGAGGGCGGCCGAGCAGTACTTC.

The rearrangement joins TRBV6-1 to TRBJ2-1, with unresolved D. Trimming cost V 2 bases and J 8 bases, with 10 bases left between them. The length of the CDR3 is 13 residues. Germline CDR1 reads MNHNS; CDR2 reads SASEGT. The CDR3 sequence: CASSERSEDEQFF. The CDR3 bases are TGTGCCAGCAGTGAAAGGTCCGAGGATGAGCAGTTCTTC.